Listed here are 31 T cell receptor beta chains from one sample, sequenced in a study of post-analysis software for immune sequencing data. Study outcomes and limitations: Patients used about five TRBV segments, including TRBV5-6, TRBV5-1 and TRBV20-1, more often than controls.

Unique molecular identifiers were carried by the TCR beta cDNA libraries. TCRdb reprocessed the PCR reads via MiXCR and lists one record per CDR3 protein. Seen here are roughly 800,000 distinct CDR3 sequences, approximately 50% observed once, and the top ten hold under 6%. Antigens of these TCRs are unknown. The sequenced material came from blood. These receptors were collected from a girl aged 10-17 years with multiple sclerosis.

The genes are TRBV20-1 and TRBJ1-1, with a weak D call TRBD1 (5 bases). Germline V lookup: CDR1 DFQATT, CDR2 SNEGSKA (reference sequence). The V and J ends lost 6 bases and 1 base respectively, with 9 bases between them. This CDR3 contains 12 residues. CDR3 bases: TGCAGTGCACCAGGACAGAACACTGAAGCTTTCTTT. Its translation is CSAPGQNTEAFF.

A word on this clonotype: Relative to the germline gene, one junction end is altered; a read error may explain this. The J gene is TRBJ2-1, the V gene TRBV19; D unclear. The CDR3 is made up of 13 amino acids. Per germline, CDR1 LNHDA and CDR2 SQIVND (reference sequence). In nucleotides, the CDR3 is TGTGCCGGTAGTATAGGGTCGCGCAATGAGCAGTTCTTC. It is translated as CAGSIGSRNEQFF.

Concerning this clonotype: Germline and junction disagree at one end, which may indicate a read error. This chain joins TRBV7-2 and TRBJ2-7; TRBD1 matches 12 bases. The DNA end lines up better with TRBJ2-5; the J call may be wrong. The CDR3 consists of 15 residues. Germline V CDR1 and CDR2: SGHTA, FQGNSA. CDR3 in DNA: TGCGCCAGCAGGGGACAGGGGGCGCGGGAAGAGACCCAGTACTTC. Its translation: CASRGQGAREETQYF.

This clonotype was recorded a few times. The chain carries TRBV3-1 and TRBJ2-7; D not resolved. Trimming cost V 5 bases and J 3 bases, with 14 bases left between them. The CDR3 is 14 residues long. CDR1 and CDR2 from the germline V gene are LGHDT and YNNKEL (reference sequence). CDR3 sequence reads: CASSGTNVGYEQYF. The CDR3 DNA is TGTGCCAGCAGCGGAACCAACGTGGGCTACGAGCAGTACTTC.

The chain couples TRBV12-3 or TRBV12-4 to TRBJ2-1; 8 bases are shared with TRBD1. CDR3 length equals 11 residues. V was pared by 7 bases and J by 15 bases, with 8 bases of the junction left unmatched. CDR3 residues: CASTITGGRFF. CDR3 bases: TGTGCCAGCACTATTACAGGGGGTCGGTTCTTC.

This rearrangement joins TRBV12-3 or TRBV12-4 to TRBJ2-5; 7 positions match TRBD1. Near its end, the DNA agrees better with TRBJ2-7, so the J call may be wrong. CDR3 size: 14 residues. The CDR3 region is CASSLTGQRREQYF. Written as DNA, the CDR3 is TGTGCCAGCAGCCTTACGGGACAGCGTCGCGAGCAGTACTTC.

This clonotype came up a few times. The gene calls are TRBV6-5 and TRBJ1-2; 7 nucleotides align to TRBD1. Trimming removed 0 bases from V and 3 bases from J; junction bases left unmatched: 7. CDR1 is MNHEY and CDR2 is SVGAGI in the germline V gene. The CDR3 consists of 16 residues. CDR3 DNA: TGTGCCAGCAGTTACTCAAGGGGGCGCTGGGACTATGGCTACACCTTC. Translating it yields CASSYSRGRWDYGYTF.

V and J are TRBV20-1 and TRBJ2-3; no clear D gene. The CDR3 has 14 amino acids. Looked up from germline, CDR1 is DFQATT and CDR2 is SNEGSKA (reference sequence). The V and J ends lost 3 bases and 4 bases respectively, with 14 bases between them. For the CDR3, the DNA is TGCAGTGCTAGCCCGGGCCTTTTGCCAGATACGCAGTATTTT. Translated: CSASPGLLPDTQYF.

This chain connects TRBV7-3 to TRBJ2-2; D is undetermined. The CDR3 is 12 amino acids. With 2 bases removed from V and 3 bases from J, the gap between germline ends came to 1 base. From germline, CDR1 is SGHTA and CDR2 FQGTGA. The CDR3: CASSLHTGELFF. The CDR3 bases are TGTGCCAGCAGCTTACACACCGGGGAGCTGTTTTTT. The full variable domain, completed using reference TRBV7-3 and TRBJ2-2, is GAGVSQTPSNKVTEKGKYVELRCDPISGHTALYWYRQSLGQGPEFLIYFQGTGAADDSGLPNDRFFAVRPEGSVSTLKIQRTERGDSAVYLCASSLHTGELFFGEGSRLTVL.

The CDR3 DNA sequence: TGTGCCAGCAGCCGTTGGACAGGAAATTACGAGCAGTACTTC. Its translation is CASSRWTGNYEQYF. This chain uses TRBV5-5 with TRBJ2-7; 7 bases map to TRBD1. Germline values: CDR1 SGHKS, CDR2 YYEKEE (reference sequence). With 4 bases clipped from V and 4 bases from J, the junction kept 8 bases outside the gene matches. The CDR3 is made up of 14 amino acids.

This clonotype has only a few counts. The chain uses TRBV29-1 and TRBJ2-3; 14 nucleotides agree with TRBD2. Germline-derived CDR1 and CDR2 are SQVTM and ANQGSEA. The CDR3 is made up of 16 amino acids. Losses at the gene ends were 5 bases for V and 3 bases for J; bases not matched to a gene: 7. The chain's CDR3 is CSVKGTSGGETDTQYF. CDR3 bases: TGCAGCGTTAAAGGGACTAGCGGGGGAGAAACAGATACGCAGTATTTT.

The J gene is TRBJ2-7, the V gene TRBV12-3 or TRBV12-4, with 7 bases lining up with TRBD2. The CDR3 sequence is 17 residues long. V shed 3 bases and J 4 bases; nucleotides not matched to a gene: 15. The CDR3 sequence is CASSFRSGTLIGYEQYF. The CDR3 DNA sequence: TGTGCCAGCAGTTTTCGGAGCGGGACTCTGATAGGTTACGAGCAGTACTTC.

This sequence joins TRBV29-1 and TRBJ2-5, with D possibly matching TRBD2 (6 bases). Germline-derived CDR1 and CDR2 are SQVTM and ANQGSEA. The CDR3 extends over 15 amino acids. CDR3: CNRRSGGRRWETQYF. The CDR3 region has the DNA TGCAACCGAAGATCCGGAGGGCGACGCTGGGAGACCCAGTACTTC.

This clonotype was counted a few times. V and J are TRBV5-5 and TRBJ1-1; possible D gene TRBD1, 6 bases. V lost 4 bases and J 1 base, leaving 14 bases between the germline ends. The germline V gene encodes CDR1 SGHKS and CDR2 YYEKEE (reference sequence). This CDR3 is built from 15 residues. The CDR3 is CASSRQQGWNTEAFF. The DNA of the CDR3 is TGTGCCAGCAGCCGCCAACAGGGATGGAACACTGAAGCTTTCTTT.

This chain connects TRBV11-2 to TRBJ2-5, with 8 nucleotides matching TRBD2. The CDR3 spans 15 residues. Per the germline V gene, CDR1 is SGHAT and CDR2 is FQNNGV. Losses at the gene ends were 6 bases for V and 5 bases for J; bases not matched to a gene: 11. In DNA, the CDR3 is TGTGCCAGCAGTCCAGGCGGGGGGCTAAGGGAGACCCAGTACTTC. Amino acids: CASSPGGGLRETQYF.

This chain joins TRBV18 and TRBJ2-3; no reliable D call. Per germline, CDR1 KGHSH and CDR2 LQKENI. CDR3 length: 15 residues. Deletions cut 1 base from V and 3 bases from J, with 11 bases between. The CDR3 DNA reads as TGTGCCAGCTCACCACTGCGGCTTAGTACAGATACGCAGTATTTT. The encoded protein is CASSPLRLSTDTQYF. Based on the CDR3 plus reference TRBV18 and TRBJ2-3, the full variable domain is NAGVMQNPRHLVRRRGQEARLRCSPMKGHSHVYWYRQLPEEGLKFMVYLQKENIIDESGMPKERFSAEFPKEGPSILRIQQVVRGDSAAYFCASSPLRLSTDTQYFGPGTRLTVL.

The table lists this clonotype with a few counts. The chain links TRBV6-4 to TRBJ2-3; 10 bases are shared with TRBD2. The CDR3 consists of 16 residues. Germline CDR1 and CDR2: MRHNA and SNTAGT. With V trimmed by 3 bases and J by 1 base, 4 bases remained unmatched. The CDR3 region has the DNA TGTGCCAGCAGTGAGGCCGGGACTAGCGGCACAGATACGCAGTATTTT. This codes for CASSEAGTSGTDTQYF.

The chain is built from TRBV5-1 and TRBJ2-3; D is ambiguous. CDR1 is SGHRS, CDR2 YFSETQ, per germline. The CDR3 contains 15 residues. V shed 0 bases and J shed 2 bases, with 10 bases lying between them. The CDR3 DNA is TGCGCCAGCAGCTTGGAACAGCCGACCACAGATACGCAGTATTTT. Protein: CASSLEQPTTDTQYF.

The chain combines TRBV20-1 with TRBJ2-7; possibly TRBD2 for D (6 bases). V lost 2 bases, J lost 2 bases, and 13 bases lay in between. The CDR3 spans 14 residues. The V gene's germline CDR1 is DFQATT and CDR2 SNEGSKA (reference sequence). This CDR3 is CSARRRGATYEQYF. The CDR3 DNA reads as TGCAGTGCTAGACGTCGCGGGGCCACCTACGAGCAGTACTTC.

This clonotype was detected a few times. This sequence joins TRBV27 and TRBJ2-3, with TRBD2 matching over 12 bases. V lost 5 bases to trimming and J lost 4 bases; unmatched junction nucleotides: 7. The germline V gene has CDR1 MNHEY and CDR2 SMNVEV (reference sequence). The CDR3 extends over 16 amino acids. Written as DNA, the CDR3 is TGTGCCAGCAGTCCTCCACTAGCGGGGGGTTCAGATACGCAGTATTTT. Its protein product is CASSPPLAGGSDTQYF.

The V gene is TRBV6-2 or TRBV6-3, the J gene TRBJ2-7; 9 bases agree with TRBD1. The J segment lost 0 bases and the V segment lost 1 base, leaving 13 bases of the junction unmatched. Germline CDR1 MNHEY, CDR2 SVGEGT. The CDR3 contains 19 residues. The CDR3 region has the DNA TGTGCCAGCAGTTACTACATCCTGGGACAGGGAATTAGCTCCTACGAGCAGTACTTC. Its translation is CASSYYILGQGISSYEQYF.

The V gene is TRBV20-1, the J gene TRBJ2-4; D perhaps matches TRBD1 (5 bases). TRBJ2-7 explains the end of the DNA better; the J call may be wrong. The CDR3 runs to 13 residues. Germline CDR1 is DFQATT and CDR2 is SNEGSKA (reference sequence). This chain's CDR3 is CSAKLGADYEQYF. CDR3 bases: TGCAGTGCGAAGCTAGGGGCAGACTACGAGCAGTACTTC.

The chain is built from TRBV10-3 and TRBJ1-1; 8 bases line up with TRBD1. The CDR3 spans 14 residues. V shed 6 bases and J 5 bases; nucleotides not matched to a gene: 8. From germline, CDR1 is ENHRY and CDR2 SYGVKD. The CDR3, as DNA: TGTGCCATCAGGGCGGACAGGGTAGGAACTGAAGCTTTCTTT. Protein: CAIRADRVGTEAFF.

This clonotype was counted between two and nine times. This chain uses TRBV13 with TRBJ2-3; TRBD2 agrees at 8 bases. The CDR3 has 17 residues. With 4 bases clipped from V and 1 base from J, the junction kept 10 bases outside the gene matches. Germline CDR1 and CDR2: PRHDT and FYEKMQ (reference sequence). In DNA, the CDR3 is TGTGCCAGCAGCTCCCGGGAGGGATGGTTTGGCACAGATACGCAGTATTTT. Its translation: CASSSREGWFGTDTQYF.

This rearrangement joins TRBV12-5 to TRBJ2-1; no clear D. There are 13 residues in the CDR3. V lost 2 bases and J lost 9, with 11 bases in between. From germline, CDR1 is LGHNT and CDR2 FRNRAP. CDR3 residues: CASGLPTESEQFF. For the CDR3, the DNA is TGTGCTAGTGGTTTGCCTACGGAATCTGAGCAGTTCTTC.

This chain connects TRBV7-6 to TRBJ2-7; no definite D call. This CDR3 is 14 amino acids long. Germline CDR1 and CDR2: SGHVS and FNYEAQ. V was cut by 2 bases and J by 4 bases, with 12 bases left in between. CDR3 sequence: CASSLRGSGYEQYF. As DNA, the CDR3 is TGTGCCAGCAGCTTACGCGGCAGTGGGTACGAGCAGTACTTC.

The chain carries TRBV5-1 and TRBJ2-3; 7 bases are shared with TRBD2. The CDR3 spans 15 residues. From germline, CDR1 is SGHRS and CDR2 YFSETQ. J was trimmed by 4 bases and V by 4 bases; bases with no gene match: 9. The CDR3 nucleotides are TGCGCCAGCAGCCCCCAAGGGGCGGGAGCAGATACGCAGTATTTT. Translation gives CASSPQGAGADTQYF.

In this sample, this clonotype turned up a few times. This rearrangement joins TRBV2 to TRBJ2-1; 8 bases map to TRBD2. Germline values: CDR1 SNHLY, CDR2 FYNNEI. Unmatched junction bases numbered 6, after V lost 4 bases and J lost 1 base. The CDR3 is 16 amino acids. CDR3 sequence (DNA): TGTGCCAGCAGTGTTAATAGCGGGGTATCCTACAATGAGCAGTTCTTC. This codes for CASSVNSGVSYNEQFF.

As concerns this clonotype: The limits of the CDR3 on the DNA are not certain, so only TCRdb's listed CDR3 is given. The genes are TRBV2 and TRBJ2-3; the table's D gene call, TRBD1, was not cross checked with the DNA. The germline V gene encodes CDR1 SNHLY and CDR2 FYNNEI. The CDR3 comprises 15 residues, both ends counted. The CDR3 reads CASSEYSGQADTQYF.

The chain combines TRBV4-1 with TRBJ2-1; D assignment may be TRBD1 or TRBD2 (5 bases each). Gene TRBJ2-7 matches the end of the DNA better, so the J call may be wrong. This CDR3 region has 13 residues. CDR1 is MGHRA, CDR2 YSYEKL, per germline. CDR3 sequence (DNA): TGCGCCAGCAGCCAGGGGGAAACCTACGAGCAGTACTTC. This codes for CASSQGETYEQYF.

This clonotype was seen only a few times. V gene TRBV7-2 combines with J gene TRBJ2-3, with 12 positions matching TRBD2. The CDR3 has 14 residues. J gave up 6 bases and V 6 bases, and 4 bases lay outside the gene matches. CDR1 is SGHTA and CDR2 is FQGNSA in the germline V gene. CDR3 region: CASRTSGRRDTQYF. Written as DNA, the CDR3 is TGTGCCAGCAGGACTAGCGGGAGACGCGATACGCAGTATTTT.